This T cell receptor (beta chain) was recovered during a study of shared clonotypes between healthy human individuals. Notes on the study in general: An effect of sequencing depth on clonotype sharing among donors was expected. Rarefaction demonstrated incomplete sorted-subset sequencing despite large depth.

The DNA input per sorted-subset replicate PCR was 200 to 250 ng, corresponding to around 30,000 T cell genomes. The assay was immunoSEQ multiplex PCR, and TCRdb's table has in-frame clones only and misses some. The sample shows under 2,500,000 clones, approximately 96% of them seen only once. A word on this clone: Antigen: not known.

The germline V and J ends were trimmed by 6 bases and 2 bases, with 16 bases remaining between them. The CDR3 extends over 15 amino acids. Germline V gene lookup returns CDR1 MRHNA and CDR2 SNTAGT. The TCR originated in a man between 18 and 29 years old in good health. The sample was naive CD4+ T cells sorted from blood. Subset noted: CD45RA+ positively selected. V and J are TRBV6-4 and TRBJ1-2; weak D call: TRBD1 (6 bases). The CDR3 DNA is TGTGCCAGCAGACCTCGAACAGGGACAAACTATGGCTACACCTTC. It specifies CASRPRTGTNYGYTF.